This passage covers 3 T cell receptor beta chains from one sample sequenced in a study of a mutant IDH1 vaccine in newly diagnosed glioma. The time point is: week 11, during vaccination. The study gave 300 ug of mutant IDH1 20-mer peptide per vaccine dose, with topical imiquimod. Profiling relied on immunoSEQ multiplex PCR, and the TCRdb table lists in-frame clones only, not all of them. The sample gives about 130,000 clones, around 80% of which show up once; about 5.5% is in the top ten. Antigens for these TCRs are unknown. The sample consisted of PBMCs, taken from a glioma patient whose treatment included an IDH1 peptide vaccine. The receptors come from a man aged 40-49 years with glioma.

This clone has a handful of counts. The chain is built from TRBV5-6 and TRBJ2-3; D gene uncertain. CDR3 length: 15 residues. In germline, CDR1 is SGHDT, CDR2 YYEEEE. V was cut by 0 bases and J by 6 bases, with 14 bases left in between. The CDR3 sequence: CASSLARAPRDTQYF. The CDR3 nucleotides read TGTGCCAGCAGCTTGGCTAGGGCTCCAAGGGATACGCAGTATTTT. Full variable domain (rest looked up from reference TRBV5-6 and TRBJ2-3): DAGVTQSPTHLIKTRGQQVTLRCSPKSGHDTVSWYQQALGQGPQFIFQYYEEEERQRGNFPDRFSGHQFPNYSSELNVNALLLGDSALYLCASSLARAPRDTQYFGPGTRLTVL.

The chain has TRBV25-1 and TRBJ1-5; 11 nucleotides align to TRBD1. The V gene end was trimmed by 5 bases and the J gene end by 6 bases; junction bases not matched to a gene: 6. This CDR3 comprises 15 residues. In germline, CDR1 is MGHDK, CDR2 SYGVNS. The CDR3, as DNA: TGTGCCAGCAGTTCCACCGGGACAGGGGGTCAGCCCCAGCATTTT. This translates into CASSSTGTGGQPQHF.

CDR3 in amino acids: CASSLWTGTDTQYF. As DNA, the CDR3 is TGTGCCAGCAGTTTATGGACGGGAACAGATACGCAGTATTTT. This sequence joins TRBV27 and TRBJ2-3; maybe TRBD2 (5 bases). V shed 1 base and J shed 3 bases, with 8 bases lying between them. This CDR3 comprises 14 residues. Germline V CDR1 and CDR2: MNHEY, SMNVEV (reference sequence).